This T cell receptor (beta chain) derives from a study of T-cell memory formation after mild COVID-19. Study-wide findings and caveats: Memory from before infection featured some responding clones, which suggests cross-reactive memory joined. From day 15 to 85, contracting clones were balanced between CD4 and CD8, whereas later expanders leaned toward CD4+.

There are a few counts of this clonotype. Its antigen remains unknown. Each CDR3 protein is one row after TCRdb ran MiXCR on the 5' RACE reads. This sample has around 390,000 distinct CDR3 sequences; roughly 15% occur once, and the top ten carry 20% to 25%. This CDR3 has 13 residues. V was cut by 2 bases and J by 4 bases, with 6 bases left in between. Sequencing was done on a sample of PBMCs or a T cell subset sorted from them (not recorded which). The V and J genes are TRBV12-3 or TRBV12-4 and TRBJ2-1; D is perhaps TRBD2 (5 bases). The clonotype comes from a man between 18 and 35 years old who had mild COVID-19 (a few samples of this study predate the infection). Cell type and time point are not known. The CDR3 DNA reads as TGTGCCAGCAGTTTACTAGCTTACAATGAGCAGTTCTTC. Protein sequence: CASSLLAYNEQFF.